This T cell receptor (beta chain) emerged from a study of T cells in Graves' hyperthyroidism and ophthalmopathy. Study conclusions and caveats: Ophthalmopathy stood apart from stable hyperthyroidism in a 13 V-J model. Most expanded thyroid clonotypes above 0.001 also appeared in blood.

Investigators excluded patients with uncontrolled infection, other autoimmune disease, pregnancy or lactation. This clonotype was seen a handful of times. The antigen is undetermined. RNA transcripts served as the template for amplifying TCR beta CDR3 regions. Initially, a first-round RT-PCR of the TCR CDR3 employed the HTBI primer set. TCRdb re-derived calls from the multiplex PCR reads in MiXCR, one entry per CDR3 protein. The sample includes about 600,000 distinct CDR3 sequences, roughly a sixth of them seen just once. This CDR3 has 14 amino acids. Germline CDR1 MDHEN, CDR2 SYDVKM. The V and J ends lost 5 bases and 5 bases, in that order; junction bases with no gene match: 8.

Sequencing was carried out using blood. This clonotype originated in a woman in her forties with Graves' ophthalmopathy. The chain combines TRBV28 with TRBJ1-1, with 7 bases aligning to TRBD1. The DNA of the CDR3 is TGTGCCAGCAGTCTGGGACAGTTCGGAACTGAAGCTTTCTTT. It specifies CASSLGQFGTEAFF.